The clone carrying this T cell receptor (beta chain) was seen just once. Antigen: not known. These data are taken from a study of shared clonotypes between healthy human individuals. Looking at the study overall: Contributing individuals were two females and three males aged 18 to 49. General study results and limits: Sequencing depth was predicted to influence how clonotypes are shared among donors.

Deletions cut 0 bases from V and 4 bases from J, with 20 bases between. Per the germline V gene, CDR1 is SGHRS and CDR2 is YFSETQ. The CDR3 is 18 residues long. Sequenced by immunoSEQ multiplex PCR; TCRdb stores in-frame clones only, minus some. The table records about 2.4 million clones, approximately 94% of them present only once. The V and J genes are TRBV5-1 and TRBJ2-1; the D gene could be TRBD1 or TRBD2 (5 bases each). This TCR came from a man between 18 and 29 years old in good health. Some clones in this sample may be carry-over from other donors' samples. Material for sequencing was naive CD4+ T cells from PBMCs. The sample's subset: CD45RA+ positively selected. The CDR3 sequence is CASSLVGGGPGPYNEQFF. The CDR3, as DNA: TGCGCCAGCAGCTTGGTTGGTGGAGGTCCGGGACCTTACAATGAGCAGTTCTTC.